The 11 T cell receptor beta chains in this list originate from one sample, sequenced in a study of control samples from healthy donors and cancer patients. The repertoire was sequenced with immunoSEQ multiplex PCR; TCRdb's copy has only in-frame clones and lacks some. Among fewer than 200,000 clones listed, just over 90% were seen once. What was sequenced was blood. The receptors were sampled from a man aged 30-40 years in good health.

J is TRBJ1-5 and V is TRBV4-2, with a tentative D call TRBD1 (5 bases). The CDR3 is made up of 15 amino acids. V was pared by 0 bases and J by 4 bases, with 10 bases between. Germline lookup yields CDR1 LGHNA and CDR2 YNFKEQ. CDR3 amino acids: CASSQEDKPNQPQHF. CDR3 nucleotide sequence: TGTGCCAGCAGCCAAGAGGACAAGCCAAATCAGCCCCAGCATTTT.

The rearrangement joins TRBV7-9 to TRBJ2-2; D may be TRBD2 (6 bases). V dropped 0 bases and J dropped 7 bases, with 9 bases sitting between them. CDR1 and CDR2 from the germline V gene are SEHNR and FQNEAQ (reference sequence). CDR3 length: 14 amino acids. For the CDR3, the DNA is TGTGCCAGCAGCTTAGCGGGAGGAAACGGGGAGCTGTTTTTT. Residues: CASSLAGGNGELFF.

The chain couples TRBV28 to TRBJ2-1, with TRBD2 as a possible D gene (6 bases). Germline assignment: CDR1 MDHEN and CDR2 SYDVKM. The ends were cut back, 6 bases at V and 8 bases at J, with 17 bases in the middle. The CDR3 consists of 14 residues. CDR3 in amino acids: CASRWGDLPHEQFF. The CDR3, as DNA: TGTGCCAGCAGGTGGGGGGACTTACCTCATGAGCAGTTCTTC.

This chain connects TRBV6-6 to TRBJ2-7; 8 nucleotides align to TRBD1. Trimming at V came to 5 bases and at J to 0 bases, leaving 9 bases not matched to a gene. The germline V gene has CDR1 MNHNY and CDR2 SVGAGI (reference sequence). The CDR3 has 16 amino acids. In DNA, the CDR3 is TGTGCCAGCAGTCGAAGACAGGGGCCGGTCTCCTACGAGCAGTACTTC. Residues: CASSRRQGPVSYEQYF.

The rearrangement joins TRBV6-6 to TRBJ2-1, with 8 positions matching TRBD2. The CDR3 runs 15 residues. Germline V gene sequence: CDR1 MNHNY, CDR2 SVGAGI (reference sequence). The junction had 5 bases not matched to a gene; V was cut back by 7 bases and J by 0 bases. The CDR3: CASTPSGSSYNEQFF. In nucleotides, the CDR3 is TGTGCCAGCACCCCCAGCGGGAGCTCCTACAATGAGCAGTTCTTC.

The chain is built from TRBV6-6 and TRBJ2-7, with 8 positions matching TRBD1. CDR1 is MNHNY, CDR2 SVGAGI, per germline (reference sequence). J lost 2 bases, V lost 4 bases, and 7 bases had no gene match. CDR3 size: 15 residues. Here the CDR3 reads CASSFLRDRTYEQYF. The CDR3 nucleotides are TGTGCCAGCAGTTTCCTCCGGGACAGGACCTACGAGCAGTACTTC.

This chain links TRBV21-1 with TRBJ1-5; TRBD1, the D gene given by the table, was not confirmed from the DNA. TRBV21-1 is assigned pseudogene status. This CDR3 comprises 14 residues. CDR3 coding DNA: TGTGCCAGCCAACAAGGGGTTAGCAATCAGCCCCAGCATTTT. This codes for CASQQGVSNQPQHF.

The genes are TRBV6-1 and TRBJ2-1; no clear D gene. The germline V gene encodes CDR1 MNHNS and CDR2 SASEGT. The CDR3 sequence is 15 residues long. With 1 base removed from V and 1 base from J, the gap between germline ends came to 8 bases. The CDR3 bases are TGTGCCAGCAGTGAAGTACGAATATCCTACAATGAGCAGTTCTTC. Translating it yields CASSEVRISYNEQFF.

The genes are TRBV18 and TRBJ1-3; 7 bases match TRBD1. Trimming removed 4 bases from V and 4 bases from J; junction bases left unmatched: 10. The length of the CDR3 is 16 residues. In germline, CDR1 is KGHSH, CDR2 LQKENI. The CDR3 bases are TGTGCCAGCTCACGAGACCCGGCCAGGGGGGGAAACACCATATATTTT. Amino acid sequence: CASSRDPARGGNTIYF.

V is TRBV6-5 and J is TRBJ2-7; no reliable D call. Per the germline V gene, CDR1 is MNHEY and CDR2 is SVGAGI. The CDR3 is 14 residues long. The V gene lost 0 bases and the J gene lost 6 bases, with 12 bases spanning the gap. The DNA of the CDR3 is TGTGCCAGCAGTTACTCGAGAATACGGACCGAGCAGTACTTC. Translating gives CASSYSRIRTEQYF.

V is TRBV14 and J is TRBJ1-6, with 9 bases that match TRBD1. The CDR3 runs 14 residues. The germline gives CDR1 SGHDN, CDR2 FVKESK. V was pared by 4 bases and J by 7 bases, with 2 bases of the junction left unmatched. CDR3 residues: CASSLGTGNSPLHF. DNA for the CDR3: TGTGCCAGCAGCCTAGGGACAGGGAATTCACCCCTCCACTTT.